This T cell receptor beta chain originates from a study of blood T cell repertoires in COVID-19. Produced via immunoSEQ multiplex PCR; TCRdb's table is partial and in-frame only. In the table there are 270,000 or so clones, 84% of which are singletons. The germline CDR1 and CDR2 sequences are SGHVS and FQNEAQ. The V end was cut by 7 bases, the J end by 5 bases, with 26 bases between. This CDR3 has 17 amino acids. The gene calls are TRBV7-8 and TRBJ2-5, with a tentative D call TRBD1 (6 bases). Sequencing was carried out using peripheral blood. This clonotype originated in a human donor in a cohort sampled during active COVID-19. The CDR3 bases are TGTGCCAGCACCCGTTATCCCACCGGGACATCCCTGGAGACCCAGTACTTC. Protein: CASTRYPTGTSLETQYF.